These 6 T cell receptor beta chains originate from one sample sequenced in a study of blood T cells in healthy people across ages (dated by TCRdb to 2015 to 2017). To prepare the library, 5' RACE was applied. This sample was sequenced with an Illumina HiSeq 2500. A second 7 to 11 cycle PCR used a sample-barcoded 5' primer and a J-beta primer mix. In-frame beta chains were kept once TCRdb had trimmed the public reads at Q25 with fastp and called clones with MiXCR. Identical CDR3 proteins give one entry, which carries the most common genes and DNA. The sample includes roughly 700,000 distinct CDR3 sequences, with roughly 25% observed a single time. The ten largest clonotypes hold around 9.2% of the sample. This sample also appeared in a second study, on T cells of mothers and their children.

Material for sequencing was blood. The receptors originated from a boy aged 10-17 years in good health.

This clonotype was picked up many times. The chain joins TRBV12-3 or TRBV12-4 to TRBJ1-1, with D hard to call. This CDR3 contains 12 residues. V was shortened by 6 bases and J by 5 bases, with 10 bases between the two germline ends. The CDR3 loop is CASSLGRTEAFF. The DNA of the CDR3 is TGTGCCAGCAGCTTGGGCAGAACTGAAGCTTTCTTT.

This clonotype was seen a few times. At one of its ends the junction is not consistent with the germline gene, which may arise from a read error. The chain carries TRBV11-2 and TRBJ2-1; 11 nucleotides agree with TRBD2. The J call is doubtful: the DNA matches TRBJ2-7 better. The CDR3 totals 15 residues. The germline V gene has CDR1 SGHAT and CDR2 FQNNGV. Here the CDR3 DNA reads TGTGCCGGCAGCTTCCTGGGACTAGCGGCTAACGAGCAGTACTTC. Its translation is CAGSFLGLAANEQYF.

The J gene is TRBJ2-5, the V gene TRBV7-3; possible D gene TRBD1, 6 bases. The J call may be wrong; the DNA end is better matched by TRBJ2-1. Per the germline V gene, CDR1 is SGHTA and CDR2 is FQGTGA. The CDR3 has 13 residues. The DNA for the CDR3 is TGTGCCAGCAGCTTAATCCCGACAGGTGAGCAGTTCTTC. Residues: CASSLIPTGEQFF.

The chain employs TRBV13 and TRBJ1-3; D not certain. Trimming took off 4 bases at V and 3 bases at J, with 13 bases between the two ends. This CDR3 has 15 amino acids. Germline CDR1 and CDR2: PRHDT and FYEKMQ (reference sequence). The CDR3 nucleotides are TGTGCCAGCAGCTCCGGTTTCGGGAATGGAAACACCATATATTTT. It specifies CASSSGFGNGNTIYF.

This chain's CDR3 is CSAETPQVGQETQYF. The CDR3 region has the DNA TGCAGTGCTGAGACTCCCCAGGTTGGCCAAGAGACCCAGTACTTC. V and J are TRBV20-1 and TRBJ2-5; D is unclear. Trimming shortened V by 5 bases and J by 1 base, and 17 bases separated the two germline ends. This CDR3 is 15 amino acids long. The germline gives CDR1 DFQATT, CDR2 SNEGSKA (reference sequence).

The V call is TRBV5-1, the J call TRBJ2-4; D unresolved. Germline CDR1 and CDR2: SGHRS and YFSETQ. This CDR3 has 13 residues. The V gene lost 0 bases and the J gene lost 13 bases, with 14 bases spanning the gap. The CDR3 nucleotides read TGCGCCAGCAGCTTGGCCACCGGGTCGTGGCAGTACTTC. Translating it yields CASSLATGSWQYF.